This passage covers 19 T cell receptor beta chains from one sample sequenced in a study of blood T cells in healthy people across ages. A second 7 to 11 cycle PCR used barcoded and J-beta primers. TCRdb processed the 5' RACE reads anew with MiXCR; each CDR3 protein has one entry. Of about 1.6 million distinct CDR3 sequences listed, almost 35% are singletons. The sequenced sample consisted of blood. The receptors derive from a young woman in good health.

This clonotype has a single count. The chain employs TRBV6-1 and TRBJ2-2; the D gene is possibly TRBD2 (6 bases). Germline CDR1 reads MNHNS; CDR2 reads SASEGT. V was trimmed by 11 bases and J by 6 bases, leaving 16 bases between them. The CDR3 sequence is 13 residues long. The DNA for the CDR3 is TGTGCCTCAAGGAGGGGAGCCTCCGGGGAGCTGTTTTTT. As protein: CASRRGASGELFF.

This clonotype was observed at least ten times. The chain employs TRBV4-2 and TRBJ2-1; TRBD2 agrees at 7 bases. The CDR3 totals 17 residues. The germline gives CDR1 LGHNA, CDR2 YNFKEQ. V was pared by 0 bases and J by 0 bases, with 5 bases of the junction left unmatched. Here the CDR3 DNA reads TGTGCCAGCAGCCAAGACCCAGCGGGAACCTCCTACAATGAGCAGTTCTTC. Translation gives CASSQDPAGTSYNEQFF.

A few counts support this clonotype. The chain recombines TRBV27 with TRBJ1-1; D gene unclear. There are 14 residues in the CDR3. Germline CDR1 MNHEY, CDR2 SMNVEV (reference sequence). Trimming pared 2 bases from V and 4 bases from J, leaving 11 bases between. In DNA form, the CDR3 reads TGTGCCAGCAGTTTAGGCCCGGTCGGCACTGAAGCTTTCTTT. Translation: CASSLGPVGTEAFF.

This clonotype showed up many times. The rearrangement joins TRBV7-2 to TRBJ1-1; D is undetermined. Looked up from germline, CDR1 is SGHTA and CDR2 is FQGNSA. This CDR3 region has 14 residues. The CDR3 DNA reads TGTGCGAGCCGAACAGCTGGGCTGAACACTGAAGCTTTCTTT. Translated, it gives CASRTAGLNTEAFF.

This clonotype was picked up many times. This chain uses TRBV7-3 with TRBJ1-2, with D unresolved. This CDR3 is built from 12 residues. Germline values: CDR1 SGHTA, CDR2 FQGTGA. Trimming took 2 bases from V and 7 from J, leaving 8 bases between them. The CDR3 DNA reads as TGTGCCAGCAGCTTATGGGTCTCTGGCTACACCTTC. It encodes CASSLWVSGYTF.

The CDR3: CASSQDLSGHSPYEQYF. In DNA, the CDR3 is TGTGCCAGCAGCCAAGATCTTTCTGGACATAGTCCCTACGAGCAGTACTTC. The V and J genes are TRBV3-1 and TRBJ2-7; D is perhaps TRBD1 (5 bases). V lost 0 bases, J lost 2 bases, and 17 bases lay in between. In germline, CDR1 is LGHDT, CDR2 YNNKEL (reference sequence). The CDR3 runs to 17 residues.

This clonotype was counted at least ten times. V and J are TRBV3-1 and TRBJ2-7; D gene unclear. The germline V and J ends were trimmed by 0 bases and 4 bases, with 4 bases remaining between them. Germline values: CDR1 LGHDT, CDR2 YNNKEL (reference sequence). The CDR3 extends over 12 amino acids. The CDR3 nucleotides read TGTGCCAGCAGCCAAGATATATACGAGCAGTACTTC. Amino acid sequence: CASSQDIYEQYF.

As to this clonotype: One end of the junction is discordant with germline, which a read error may explain. The chain joins TRBV13 to TRBJ1-2, with 8 bases that match TRBD1. Germline V gene sequence: CDR1 PRHDT, CDR2 FYEKMQ (reference sequence). The CDR3 totals 16 residues. Here the CDR3 DNA reads TGTGCCAGCAGCATAGGGACAGGCTCTCTCAACTATGGCTACACCTTC. Protein sequence: CASSIGTGSLNYGYTF.

The chain uses TRBV10-3 and TRBJ1-2; no clear D. Germline CDR1 ENHRY, CDR2 SYGVKD. V was clipped by 3 bases and J by 0 bases, with 29 bases between them. The CDR3 runs to 21 residues. CDR3 protein: CAISESQLTGKSKEANYGYTF. The CDR3 region has the DNA TGTGCCATCAGTGAATCGCAACTGACGGGGAAATCGAAGGAAGCTAACTATGGCTACACCTTC.

The rearrangement links TRBV6-1 to TRBJ2-1, with 12 nucleotides matching TRBD2. CDR3 length: 16 amino acids. CDR1 is MNHNS, CDR2 SASEGT, per germline. V lost 6 bases, J lost 7 bases, and 10 bases stayed unmatched. The DNA for the CDR3 is TGTGCCAGCAGCCCTGAGACTAGCGGGAGACCGAATGAGCAGTTCTTC. Translating it yields CASSPETSGRPNEQFF.

The chain uses TRBV2 and TRBJ1-1; D unresolved. V lost 2 bases and J lost 0, with 10 bases in between. This CDR3 is built from 15 residues. CDR1 and CDR2 (germline): SNHLY, FYNNEI. Here the CDR3 DNA reads TGTGCCAGCAGTGAAAACGGCCTCATGAACACTGAAGCTTTCTTT. Its translation: CASSENGLMNTEAFF.

Comment on this clonotype: The germline gene is not matched at one end of the junction; a read error may be the cause. V gene TRBV27 combines with J gene TRBJ1-6, with D possibly being TRBD1 (5 bases). The CDR3 is made up of 13 amino acids. CDR1 MNHEY and CDR2 SMNVEV come from the germline V gene (reference sequence). Here the CDR3 DNA reads TGTGCCACCAGTGAGGGACCCTATTCACCCCTCCACTTT. Translating it yields CATSEGPYSPLHF.

The chain is built from TRBV4-3 and TRBJ1-6, with D tentatively TRBD1 (5 bases). Trimming pared 4 bases from V and 0 bases from J, leaving 16 bases between. Germline V gives CDR1 LGHNA, CDR2 YSLEER. This CDR3 has 18 amino acids. The CDR3 sequence: CASSPSREGRSYNSPLHF. The DNA of the CDR3 is TGCGCCAGCAGCCCCTCACGGGAGGGGCGCTCCTATAATTCACCCCTCCACTTT.

Only a few counts were recorded for this clonotype. Its ends do not fully match the called genes, so a read error is possible. This chain links TRBV5-5 with TRBJ2-3; 8 bases match TRBD2. Per the germline V gene, CDR1 is SGHKS and CDR2 is YYEKEE (reference sequence). The CDR3 is 17 residues long. The DNA of the CDR3 is TGTGCCAGCAGCTTAAGTGGAGGGGCGGGAGGCACAGAGACGCAGTATTTT. Its translation: CASSLSGGAGGTETQYF.

To note about this clonotype: At one end, the junction sequence differs from germline, possibly due to a read error. The chain couples TRBV12-3 or TRBV12-4 to TRBJ2-3, with D possibly being TRBD2 (7 bases). This CDR3 has 15 residues. DNA for the CDR3: TGTTCCAGCAGTTTCGTAGGGGGGGGGGCAGATACGCAGTATTTT. Translation: CSSSFVGGGADTQYF.

This clonotype was counted ten times or more. This rearrangement joins TRBV15 to TRBJ1-1, with 11 bases identical to TRBD1. Germline CDR1 reads LNHNV; CDR2 reads YYDKDF (reference sequence). The CDR3 runs to 17 residues. The V gene end was trimmed by 5 bases and the J gene end by 0 bases; junction bases not matched to a gene: 8. The CDR3 nucleotides read TGTGCCACCAGCGGGGGACAGGGGGTGACCATGAACACTGAAGCTTTCTTT. It is translated as CATSGGQGVTMNTEAFF.

This clonotype showed up just a few times. The rearrangement joins TRBV9 to TRBJ2-7, with 11 nucleotides matching TRBD2. V lost 0 bases to trimming and J lost 2 bases; unmatched junction nucleotides: 1. The germline V gene has CDR1 SGDLS and CDR2 YYNGEE. This CDR3 is built from 15 residues. CDR3 residues: CASSVASGRTYEQYF. Here the CDR3 DNA reads TGTGCCAGCAGCGTAGCTAGCGGGAGGACCTACGAGCAGTACTTC.

The sample holds a few counts of this clonotype. Here the CDR3 reads CASSFLVRGTGANVLTF. The CDR3, as DNA: TGTGCCAGCAGTTTTTTGGTCCGGGGAACTGGGGCCAACGTCCTGACTTTC. This chain connects TRBV27 to TRBJ2-6; D might be TRBD2 (5 bases). The CDR3 has 17 amino acids. The V end lost 3 bases, the J end lost 2 bases, and 14 bases lay between the germline ends. Germline lookup yields CDR1 MNHEY and CDR2 SMNVEV (reference sequence). The full variable domain, completed using reference TRBV27 and TRBJ2-6, is EAQVTQNPRYLITVTGKKLTVTCSQNMNHEYMSWYRQDPGLGLRQIYYSMNVEVTDKGDVPEGYKVSRKEKRNFPLILESPSPNQTSLYFCASSFLVRGTGANVLTFGAGSRLTVL.

The chain uses TRBV12-3 or TRBV12-4 and TRBJ2-7; no firm D call. The CDR3 is 13 amino acids. V was cut by 3 bases and J by 7 bases, with 13 bases left in between. The CDR3 bases are TGTGCCAGCAGTTTTTCGGTTGCGCCTGAGCAGTACTTC. Its protein is CASSFSVAPEQYF.